This T cell receptor (beta chain) was retrieved from a study of T cell repertoires in cytomegalovirus infection. The overall study: Public TCR beta signatures were indicative of both CMV infection and a matching HLA type. General study findings and limits: HLA-C-restricted CMV-specific TCR beta clonotypes were dominant in the ex vivo response. Cumulated frequencies of public TCR beta families served to identify carriers of CMV plus the relevant HLA.

On this clonotype: Its antigen is unknown.

CDR1 SGHAT and CDR2 FQNNGV come from the germline V gene. The CDR3 totals 16 residues. Trimming pared 5 bases from V and 2 bases from J, leaving 17 bases between. MiXCR, run by TCRdb on the reads, gives a single entry per CDR3 protein. The table includes 680,000 or so distinct CDR3 sequences, 35% detected once. The sequenced sample consisted of PBMCs. The clonotype was recovered from a human donor in good health (CMV status not recorded). Some clones in this sample may be carry-over from other donors' samples. The chain carries TRBV11-2 and TRBJ2-3; the D gene is possibly TRBD1 (5 bases). The CDR3 reads CASSLPQGLFTDTQYF. CDR3 nucleotides: TGTGCCAGCAGCCTCCCGCAGGGCCTTTTCACAGATACGCAGTATTTT. Complete variable domain (other parts from reference TRBV11-2 and TRBJ2-3): EAGVAQSPRYKIIEKRQSVAFWCNPISGHATLYWYQQILGQGPKLLIQFQNNGVVDDSQLPKDRFSAERLKGVDSTLKIQPAKLEDSAVYLCASSLPQGLFTDTQYFGPGTRLTVL.